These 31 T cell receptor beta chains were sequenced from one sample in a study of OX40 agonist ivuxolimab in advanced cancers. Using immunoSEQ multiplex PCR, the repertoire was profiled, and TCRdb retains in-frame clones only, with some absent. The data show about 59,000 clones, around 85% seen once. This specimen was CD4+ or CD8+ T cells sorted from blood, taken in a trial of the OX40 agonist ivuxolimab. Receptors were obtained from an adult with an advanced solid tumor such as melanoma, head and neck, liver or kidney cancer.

In DNA, the CDR3 is TGCGCCAGCAGCCGGGGGGGCTACGAGCAGTACTTC. Translated, it gives CASSRGGYEQYF. The chain is built from TRBV4-1 and TRBJ2-7, with TRBD2 matching over 7 bases. Germline CDR1 MGHRA, CDR2 YSYEKL. With V trimmed by 4 bases and J by 3 bases, 0 bases remained unmatched. This CDR3 contains 12 residues.

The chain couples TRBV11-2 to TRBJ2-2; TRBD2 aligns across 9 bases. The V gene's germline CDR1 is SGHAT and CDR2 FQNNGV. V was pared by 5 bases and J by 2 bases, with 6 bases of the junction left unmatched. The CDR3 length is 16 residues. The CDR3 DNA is TGTGCCAGCAGCCCAACAGCGGGAGGTAACACCGGGGAGCTGTTTTTT. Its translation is CASSPTAGGNTGELFF.

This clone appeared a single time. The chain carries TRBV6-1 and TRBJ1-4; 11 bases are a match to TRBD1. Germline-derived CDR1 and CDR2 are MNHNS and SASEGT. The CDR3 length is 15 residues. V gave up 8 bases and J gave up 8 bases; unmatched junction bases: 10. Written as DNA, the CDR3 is TGTGCCAGCGGAATCGGGACAGGGGGATTCGAAAAACTGTTTTTT. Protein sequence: CASGIGTGGFEKLFF.

CDR3 nucleotide sequence: TGTGCCAGCAGCTTAGTTGGGGGAACGGAGACCCAGTACTTC. This codes for CASSLVGGTETQYF. This chain uses TRBV7-9 with TRBJ2-5; either TRBD1 or TRBD2 may fit D (5 bases each). CDR1 SEHNR and CDR2 FQNEAQ come from the germline V gene (reference sequence). The ends were cut back, 1 base at V and 5 bases at J, with 11 bases in the middle. This CDR3 contains 14 residues. Based on the CDR3 plus reference TRBV7-9 and TRBJ2-5, the full variable domain is DTGVSQNPRHKITKRGQNVTFRCDPISEHNRLYWYRQTLGQGPEFLTYFQNEAQLEKSRLLSDRFSAERPKGSFSTLEIQRTEQGDSAMYLCASSLVGGTETQYFGPGTRLLVL.

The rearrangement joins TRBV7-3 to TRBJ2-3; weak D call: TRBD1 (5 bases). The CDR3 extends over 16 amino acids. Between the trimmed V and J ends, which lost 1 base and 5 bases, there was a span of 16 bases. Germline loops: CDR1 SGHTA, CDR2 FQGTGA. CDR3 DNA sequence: TGTGCCAGCAGCTTAAACGTATACTCAAGGGGAGATACGCAGTATTTT. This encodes CASSLNVYSRGDTQYF.

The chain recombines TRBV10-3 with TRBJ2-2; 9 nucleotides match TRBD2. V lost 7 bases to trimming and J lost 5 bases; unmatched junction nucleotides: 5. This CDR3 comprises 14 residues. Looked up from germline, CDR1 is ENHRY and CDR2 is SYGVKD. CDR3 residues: CAIKRLAETGELFF. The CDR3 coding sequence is TGTGCCATCAAAAGACTAGCGGAGACCGGGGAGCTGTTTTTT.

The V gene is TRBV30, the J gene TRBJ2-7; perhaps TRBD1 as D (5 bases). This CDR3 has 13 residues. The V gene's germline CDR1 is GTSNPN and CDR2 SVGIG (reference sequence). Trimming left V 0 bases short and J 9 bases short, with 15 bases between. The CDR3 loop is CAWSVPPGIGQYF. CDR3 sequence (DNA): TGTGCCTGGAGTGTACCCCCAGGGATCGGGCAGTACTTC.

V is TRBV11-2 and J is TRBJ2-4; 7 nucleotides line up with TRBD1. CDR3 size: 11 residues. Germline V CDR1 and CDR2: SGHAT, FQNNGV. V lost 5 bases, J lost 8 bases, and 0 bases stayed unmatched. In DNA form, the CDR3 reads TGTGCCAGCAGCCAGGGGGACATTCAGTACTTC. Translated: CASSQGDIQYF.

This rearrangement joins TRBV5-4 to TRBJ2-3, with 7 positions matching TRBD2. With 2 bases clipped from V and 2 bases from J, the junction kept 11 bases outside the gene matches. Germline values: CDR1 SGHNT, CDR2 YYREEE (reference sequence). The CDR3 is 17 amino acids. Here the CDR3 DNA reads TGTGCCAGCAGCTTAATGTGGCCTAGCGGAATCACAGATACGCAGTATTTT. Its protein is CASSLMWPSGITDTQYF.

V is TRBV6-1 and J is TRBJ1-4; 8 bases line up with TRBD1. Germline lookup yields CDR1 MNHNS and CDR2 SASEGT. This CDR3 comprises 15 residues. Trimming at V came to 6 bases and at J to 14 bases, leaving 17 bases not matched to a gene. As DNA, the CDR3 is TGTGCCAGCAGCCCGACAGGGGACCTACTGCGCGAGCTGTTTTTT. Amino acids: CASSPTGDLLRELFF.

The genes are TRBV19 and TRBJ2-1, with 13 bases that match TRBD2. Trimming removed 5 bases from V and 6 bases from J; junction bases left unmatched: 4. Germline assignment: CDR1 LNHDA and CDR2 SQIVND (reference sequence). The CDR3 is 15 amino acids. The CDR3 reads CASSAGLAGTNEQFF. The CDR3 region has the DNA TGTGCCAGTAGTGCGGGACTAGCGGGAACCAATGAGCAGTTCTTC.

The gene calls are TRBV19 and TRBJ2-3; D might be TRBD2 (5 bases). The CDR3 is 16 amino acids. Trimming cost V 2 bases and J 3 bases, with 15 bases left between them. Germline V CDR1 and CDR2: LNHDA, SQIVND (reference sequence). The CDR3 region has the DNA TGTGCCAGTAGTATATGGCGAGGGATAGGGACAGATACGCAGTATTTT. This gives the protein CASSIWRGIGTDTQYF.

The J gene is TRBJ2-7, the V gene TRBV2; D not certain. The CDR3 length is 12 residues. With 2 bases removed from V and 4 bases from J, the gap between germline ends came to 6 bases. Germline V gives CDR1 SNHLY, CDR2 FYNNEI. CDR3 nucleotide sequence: TGTGCCAGCAGTGAATCCGGATACGAGCAGTACTTC. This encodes CASSESGYEQYF.

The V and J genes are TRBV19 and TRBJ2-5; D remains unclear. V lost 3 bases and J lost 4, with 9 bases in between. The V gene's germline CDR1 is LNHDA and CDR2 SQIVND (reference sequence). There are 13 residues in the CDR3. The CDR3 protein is CASSIGLRETQYF. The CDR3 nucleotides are TGTGCCAGTAGTATTGGGTTACGAGAGACCCAGTACTTC.

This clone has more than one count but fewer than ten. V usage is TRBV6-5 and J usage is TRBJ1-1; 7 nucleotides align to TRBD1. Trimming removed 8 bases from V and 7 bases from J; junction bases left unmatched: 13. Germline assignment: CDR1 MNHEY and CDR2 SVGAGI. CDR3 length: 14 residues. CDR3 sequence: CASGMAGTANEAFF. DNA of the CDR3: TGTGCCAGCGGAATGGCCGGGACAGCTAATGAAGCTTTCTTT.

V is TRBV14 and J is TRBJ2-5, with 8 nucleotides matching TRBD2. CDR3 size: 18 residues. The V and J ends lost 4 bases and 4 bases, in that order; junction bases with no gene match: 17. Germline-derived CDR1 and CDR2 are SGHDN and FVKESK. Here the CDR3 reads CASSLPSGLARGRETQYF. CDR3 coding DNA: TGTGCCAGCAGCCTCCCCTCTGGACTAGCCCGAGGTCGAGAGACCCAGTACTTC.

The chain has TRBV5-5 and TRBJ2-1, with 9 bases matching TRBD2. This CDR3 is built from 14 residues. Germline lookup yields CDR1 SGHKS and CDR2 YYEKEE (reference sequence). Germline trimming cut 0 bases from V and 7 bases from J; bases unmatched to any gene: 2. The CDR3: CASSLGLAGNEQFF. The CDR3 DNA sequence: TGTGCCAGCAGCTTGGGGCTAGCGGGGAATGAGCAGTTCTTC.

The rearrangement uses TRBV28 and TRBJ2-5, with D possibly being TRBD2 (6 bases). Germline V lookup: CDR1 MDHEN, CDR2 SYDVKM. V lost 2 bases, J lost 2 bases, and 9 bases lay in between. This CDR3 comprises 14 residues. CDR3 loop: CASSLGGSQETQYF. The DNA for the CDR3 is TGTGCCAGCAGTTTAGGGGGGTCTCAAGAGACCCAGTACTTC.

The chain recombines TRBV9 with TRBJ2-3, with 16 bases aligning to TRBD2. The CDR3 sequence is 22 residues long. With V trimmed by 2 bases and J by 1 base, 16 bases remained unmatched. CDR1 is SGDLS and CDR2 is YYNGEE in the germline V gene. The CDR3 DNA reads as TGTGCCAGCAGCGTCGCGGCAATAACGGGACTAGCGGGAGGGCGGGGCACAGATACGCAGTATTTT. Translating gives CASSVAAITGLAGGRGTDTQYF.

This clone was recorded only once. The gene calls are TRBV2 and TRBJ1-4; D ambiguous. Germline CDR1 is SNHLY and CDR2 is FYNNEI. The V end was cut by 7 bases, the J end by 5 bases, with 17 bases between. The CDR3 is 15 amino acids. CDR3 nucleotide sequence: TGTGCCAGCAACGAACTCGCGACCGAGAATGAAAAACTGTTTTTT. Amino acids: CASNELATENEKLFF. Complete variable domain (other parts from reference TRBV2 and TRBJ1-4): EPEVTQTPSHQVTQMGQEVILRCVPISNHLYFYWYRQILGQKVEFLVSFYNNEISEKSEIFDDQFSVERPDGSNFTLKIRSTKLEDSAMYFCASNELATENEKLFFGSGTQLSVL.

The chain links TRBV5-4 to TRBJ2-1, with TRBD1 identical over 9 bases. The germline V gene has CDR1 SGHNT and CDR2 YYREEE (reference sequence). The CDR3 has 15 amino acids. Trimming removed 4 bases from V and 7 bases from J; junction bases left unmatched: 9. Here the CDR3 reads CASSPDRGIANEQFF. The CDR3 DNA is TGTGCCAGCAGCCCCGACAGGGGGATTGCTAATGAGCAGTTCTTC.

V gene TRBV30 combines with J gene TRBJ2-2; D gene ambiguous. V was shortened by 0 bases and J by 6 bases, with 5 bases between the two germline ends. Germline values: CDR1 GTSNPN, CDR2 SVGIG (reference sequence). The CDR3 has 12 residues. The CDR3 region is CAWSVRAGELFF. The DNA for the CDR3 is TGTGCCTGGAGTGTACGGGCCGGGGAGCTGTTTTTT.

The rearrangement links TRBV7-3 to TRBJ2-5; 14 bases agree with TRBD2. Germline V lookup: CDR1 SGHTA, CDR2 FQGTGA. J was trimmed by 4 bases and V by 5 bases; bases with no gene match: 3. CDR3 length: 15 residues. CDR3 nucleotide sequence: TGTGCCAGCAGCCCGGGACTAGCGGGAGTAGAGACCCAGTACTTC. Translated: CASSPGLAGVETQYF.

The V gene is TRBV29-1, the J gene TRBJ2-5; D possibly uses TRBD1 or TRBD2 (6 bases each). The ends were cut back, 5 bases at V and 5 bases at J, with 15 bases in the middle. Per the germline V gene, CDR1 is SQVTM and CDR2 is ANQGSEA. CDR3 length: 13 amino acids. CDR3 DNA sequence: TGCAGCGTTCAAACGGGGGCAGGGGAGACCCAGTACTTC. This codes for CSVQTGAGETQYF.

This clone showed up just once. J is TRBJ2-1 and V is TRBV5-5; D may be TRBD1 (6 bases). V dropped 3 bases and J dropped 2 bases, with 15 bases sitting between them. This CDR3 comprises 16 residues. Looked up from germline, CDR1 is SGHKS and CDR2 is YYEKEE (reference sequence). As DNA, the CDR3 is TGTGCCAGCAGCTCCTGGACAGCCCAGGCCTACAATGAGCAGTTCTTC. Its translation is CASSSWTAQAYNEQFF.

CDR3 in DNA: TGTGCCAGCAGTTCCCCCGCCAGGGGGCGGAATTCCTACGAGCAGTACTTC. Encoded protein: CASSSPARGRNSYEQYF. The gene calls are TRBV28 and TRBJ2-7; 8 bases fit TRBD1. Trimming removed 4 bases from V and 1 base from J; junction bases left unmatched: 12. This CDR3 comprises 17 residues. Germline-derived CDR1 and CDR2 are MDHEN and SYDVKM.

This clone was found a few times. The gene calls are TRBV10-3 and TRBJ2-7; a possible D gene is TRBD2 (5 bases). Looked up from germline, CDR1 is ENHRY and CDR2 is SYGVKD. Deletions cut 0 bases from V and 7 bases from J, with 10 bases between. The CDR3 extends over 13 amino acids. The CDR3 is CAISESFRGEQYF. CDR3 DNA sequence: TGTGCCATCAGTGAGTCGTTCCGGGGAGAGCAGTACTTC.

The CDR3 protein is CASSLVGGPMNTEAFF. The CDR3 DNA is TGTGCCAGCAGCTTGGTAGGGGGTCCTATGAACACTGAAGCTTTCTTT. The chain employs TRBV5-5 and TRBJ1-1; tentative D call: TRBD1 (6 bases). This CDR3 has 16 residues. Germline V gene sequence: CDR1 SGHKS, CDR2 YYEKEE (reference sequence). Trimming removed 0 bases at V and 0 bases at J, with 12 bases between.

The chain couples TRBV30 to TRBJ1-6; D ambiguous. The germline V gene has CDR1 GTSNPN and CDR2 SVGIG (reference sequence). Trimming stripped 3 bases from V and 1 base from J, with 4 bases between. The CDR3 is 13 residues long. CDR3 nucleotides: TGTGCCTGGAGGTTGTCCTATAATTCACCCCTCCACTTT. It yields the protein CAWRLSYNSPLHF.

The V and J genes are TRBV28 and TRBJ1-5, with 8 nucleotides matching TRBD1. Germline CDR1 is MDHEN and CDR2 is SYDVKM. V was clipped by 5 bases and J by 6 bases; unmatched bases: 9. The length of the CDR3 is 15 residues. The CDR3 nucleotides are TGTGCCAGCAGTCATAGGACAGGGAAGGTTCAGCCCCAGCATTTT. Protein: CASSHRTGKVQPQHF.

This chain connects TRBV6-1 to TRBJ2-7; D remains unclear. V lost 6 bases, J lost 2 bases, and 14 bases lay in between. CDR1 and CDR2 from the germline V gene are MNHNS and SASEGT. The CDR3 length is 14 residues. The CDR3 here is CASSSESWAYEQYF. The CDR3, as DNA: TGTGCCAGCAGCTCTGAGTCCTGGGCCTACGAGCAGTACTTC.